The T cell receptor (beta chain) under discussion was sequenced for a study of shared clonotypes between healthy human individuals. Only in-frame clones appear in the TCRdb table, and some are missing; sequencing was by immunoSEQ multiplex PCR. The sample records about 2.1 million clones, roughly 93% being singletons. In the naive CD8 group, cells lacked CD45RO and were positively selected for CCR7, so terminally differentiated effector memory CD45RA+ cells were left out. Looked up from germline, CDR1 is SNHLY and CDR2 is FYNNEI. The length of the CDR3 is 15 residues. J lost 1 base, V lost 0 bases, and 0 bases had no gene match.

Sequencing was carried out using naive CD8+ T cells from PBMCs. The genes are TRBV2 and TRBJ1-3, with 7 bases lining up with TRBD1. The TCR originated in a man aged 18 to 29 in good health. Some clones in this sample may be carry-over from other donors' samples. The chain's CDR3 is CASSEAQGSGNTIYF. The DNA for the CDR3 is TGTGCCAGCAGTGAAGCACAGGGGTCTGGAAACACCATATATTTT.